What follows describes a single T cell receptor (beta chain). The antigen is not known. The source of the sample is a study of T cell responses to AZD1222 COVID-19 vaccine. V lost 3 bases and J lost 6; bases outside the gene matches: 5. Germline-derived CDR1 and CDR2 are SNHLY and FYNNEI. The CDR3 has 14 amino acids. Study-wide results and caveats: Of the AZD1222 recipients, only 6 or 7 were seropositive at baseline. Spike regions recognized by vaccine-associated CD4 TCRs spanned the protein, led by 160-218 and 743-854. Spike-specific TCR breadth and depth grew following two AZD1222 doses. Scientists sampled the repertoires only once the peak T cell response had passed.

The method was immunoSEQ multiplex PCR; TCRdb's version includes in-frame clones alone and lacks a portion of them. Among about 140,000 clones, 89% were seen once, and the ten largest hold approximately 4.5%. The sample was peripheral blood, taken on day 0 of AZD1222 vaccination. The chain combines TRBV2 with TRBJ1-2, with 9 bases lining up with TRBD1. The source is an adult in good health. The CDR3 protein is CASSEEGQGNGYTF. CDR3 in DNA: TGTGCCAGCAGTGAGGAAGGACAGGGGAATGGCTACACCTTC.